This T cell receptor (beta chain) was identified during a study of blood T cell repertoires in COVID-19 (dated by TCRdb to 2020 to 2022). For the wider study: The collaborator samples originated in the United States, Italy and Spain and spanned the acute and convalescent phases of COVID-19. The prospective study material was composed of cDNA or gDNA derived from T cells, B-cell-depleted T cells, or PBMCs. The dataset comprised deeply sampled blood TCRbeta repertoires from subjects exposed to, actively infected with, or recovered from COVID-19. The repertoires were released in a freely available public database meant as a resource for research on the immune response to SARS-CoV-2. Samples were obtained from the ongoing ImmuneRACE study (first 160 participants) and from over 1,000 subjects provided by 6 global collaborators. The sample metadata nearly always contained a de-identified subject ID, COVID-19 status, age in years and sex. Where available, HLA class I and class II types were obtained from metadata supplied by the sample provider rather than from assay-based typing.

Whole blood was collected in K2EDTA tubes by collaborating institutions according to the institutions' own protocols. For TCRbeta analysis, collaborators shipped samples as frozen whole blood, isolated PBMCs, or DNA extracted from either of those sample types. TCRbeta CDR3 regions were amplified from genomic DNA by means of the immunoSEQ Assay, a bias-controlled multiplex PCR. The paper's data handling went like this. Within the assay, amplification of reference gene primers was used to estimate how many nucleated cells each sample contained. To quantify the absolute abundance of each unique TCRbeta CDR3 rearrangement, sequence reads were collapsed and filtered. For each sample, productive Simpson clonality was calculated as the square root of Simpson's diversity index across productive rearrangements. Here the immuneACCESS table is served through TCRdb, limited to in-frame sequences with V and J called. Missing clones are a known gap in these copies; in checked studies unresolved V genes cover under half, and the rest lacks a known reason. V, J and clone size reflect that table, while D and trimming were determined from the DNA. The sample yields around 60,000 clones; over 75% were counted once. Together, the top ten hold approximately 4% of the sample.

In the germline V gene, CDR1 corresponds to MNHEY and CDR2 to SVGAGI. The CDR3 runs 14 amino acids, cysteine and phenylalanine included. Only the CDR3 DNA stays, 42 bases, in frame from base 1. V lost 7 bases and J lost 0 bases, and the count of bases not matched to a germline gene is 2. Note on this clone: Its antigen has not been determined. It has no much larger one-base neighbor in the sample; base qualities were not kept.

Results the study describes overall, beyond this receptor: The quantity of clinical and demographic metadata differed by source and by participant and was supplied without curation.

The sample comprised peripheral blood. The sequence links TRBV6-5 to TRBJ1-5, and TRBD1 matches 8 of the central bases. The TCR was taken from a human donor in a cohort sampled during active COVID-19. For the CDR3, the sequence is CASKGQASNQPQHF. The nucleotides read TGTGCCAGCAAGGGACAGGCTAGCAATCAGCCCCAGCATTTT.